The 19 T cell receptor beta chains reported below all come from one sample, sequenced in a study of shared clonotypes between healthy human individuals. Method: immunoSEQ multiplex PCR; TCRdb's copy keeps in-frame clones and lacks some. The table includes roughly 1 million clones, about 80% detected once. The sample consisted of memory CD4+ T cells sorted from blood. The subset denotes: CD45RA-negative fraction. The receptors derive from a man between 18 and 29 years old in good health.

For the CDR3, the DNA is TGCAGCATAGCGGATGGGGTTTATGAAAAACTGTTTTTT. It translates to CSIADGVYEKLFF. The chain recombines TRBV29-1 with TRBJ1-4; no clear D. V lost 8 bases to trimming and J lost 6 bases, with 16 bases between them. Germline assignment: CDR1 SQVTM and CDR2 ANQGSEA. The CDR3 is 13 amino acids.

This clone occurred once. The chain combines TRBV7-6 with TRBJ2-7; D remains unclear. The CDR3 runs 15 residues. Trimming took 1 base from V and 3 from J, leaving 13 bases between them. CDR1 and CDR2 from the germline V gene are SGHVS and FNYEAQ. CDR3 DNA sequence: TGTGCCAGCAGCTTAGGGGTAGGAGTTCTCTACGAGCAGTACTTC. This codes for CASSLGVGVLYEQYF.

Details on this clone: This sample includes further DNA sequences coding for the same CDR3. DNA of the CDR3: TGTGCTAGTGGTTTGTTTGGAAATGAGCAGTTCTTC. Translating gives CASGLFGNEQFF. The genes are TRBV12-5 and TRBJ2-1; D is undetermined. Germline V CDR1 and CDR2: LGHNT, FRNRAP. Deletions cut 2 bases from V and 7 bases from J, with 6 bases between. The CDR3 sequence is 12 residues long.

For this clone: Other DNA sequences in the same sample also yield this CDR3. V gene TRBV7-2 combines with J gene TRBJ2-7, with a possible D match to TRBD1 (5 bases). The V gene lost 1 base and the J gene lost 2 bases, with 6 bases spanning the gap. The CDR3 spans 13 residues. Germline V lookup: CDR1 SGHTA, CDR2 FQGNSA. The CDR3 nucleotides are TGTGCCAGCAGCTTAGGGGGCCCCTACGAGCAGTACTTC. Translated, it gives CASSLGGPYEQYF. The whole variable domain, filled in from reference TRBV7-2 and TRBJ2-7, reads GAGVSQSPSNKVTEKGKDVELRCDPISGHTALYWYRQSLGQGLEFLIYFQGNSAPDKSGLPSDRFSAERTGGSVSTLTIQRTQQEDSAVYLCASSLGGPYEQYFGPGTRLTVT.

This chain uses TRBV6-1 with TRBJ2-5, with 11 positions matching TRBD2. The J call is in doubt because the DNA end fits TRBJ2-7 better. This CDR3 spans 18 amino acids. Per the germline V gene, CDR1 is MNHNS and CDR2 is SASEGT. The CDR3 is CASSEATPGLAAVYEQYF. CDR3 nucleotide sequence: TGTGCCAGCAGTGAAGCGACTCCGGGACTAGCGGCGGTCTACGAGCAGTACTTC.

The chain recombines TRBV7-2 with TRBJ2-5; the match to TRBD1 covers 7 bases. V was clipped by 5 bases and J by 4 bases; unmatched bases: 10. Germline V gives CDR1 SGHTA, CDR2 FQGNSA. This CDR3 is built from 15 residues. This CDR3 reads CASSVGTVSAETQYF. CDR3 DNA: TGTGCCAGCAGCGTAGGGACAGTAAGCGCAGAGACCCAGTACTTC. Using reference TRBV7-2 and TRBJ2-5 for the parts outside the CDR3, the full variable domain is GAGVSQSPSNKVTEKGKDVELRCDPISGHTALYWYRQSLGQGLEFLIYFQGNSAPDKSGLPSDRFSAERTGGSVSTLTIQRTQQEDSAVYLCASSVGTVSAETQYFGPGTRLLVL.

This sequence joins TRBV6-5 and TRBJ2-1; D gene uncertain. CDR1 is MNHEY and CDR2 is SVGAGI in the germline V gene. The CDR3 length is 13 residues. V was pared by 0 bases and J by 9 bases, with 9 bases between. The CDR3 region has the DNA TGTGCCAGCAGTTACTCGAACGATGTTGAGCAGTTCTTC. This translates into CASSYSNDVEQFF.

The table lists this clone with a count of one. The CDR3 coding sequence is TGTGCCAGCAGCTTAGGGGCGGATAAATCCTACGAGCAGTACTTC. Amino acids: CASSLGADKSYEQYF. The rearrangement uses TRBV7-9 and TRBJ2-7; D not certain. Trimming pared 1 base from V and 1 base from J, leaving 11 bases between. The CDR3 has 15 residues. Germline assignment: CDR1 SEHNR and CDR2 FQNEAQ (reference sequence).

The chain is built from TRBV2 and TRBJ2-6; D might be TRBD1 or TRBD2, each matching 6 bases. The CDR3 has 16 residues. CDR1 SNHLY and CDR2 FYNNEI come from the germline V gene. Trimming cost V 8 bases and J 0 bases, with 14 bases left between them. The CDR3 coding sequence is TGTGCCAGCCATAAGGGGGGCAGCTCTGGGGCCAACGTCCTGACTTTC. Translating gives CASHKGGSSGANVLTF.

There are a few counts of this clone. The chain joins TRBV9 to TRBJ1-1; D is uncertain. Trimming removed 0 bases from V and 1 base from J, with 7 bases in between. This CDR3 comprises 14 residues. Germline loops: CDR1 SGDLS, CDR2 YYNGEE. CDR3: CASSVAWGNTEAFF. CDR3 nucleotides: TGTGCCAGCAGCGTAGCTTGGGGGAACACTGAAGCTTTCTTT.

V is TRBV27 and J is TRBJ1-2; D not certain. This CDR3 is 13 amino acids long. V was clipped by 6 bases and J by 7 bases, with 15 bases between them. CDR1 and CDR2 from the germline V gene are MNHEY and SMNVEV (reference sequence). The CDR3, as DNA: TGTGCCAGCAGCCAGACCATTGTGGGTGGCTACACCTTC. As protein: CASSQTIVGGYTF.

The J gene is TRBJ2-7, the V gene TRBV10-3; TRBD2 might be the D (5 bases). This CDR3 contains 11 residues. The germline CDR1 and CDR2 sequences are ENHRY and SYGVKD. Trimming took 7 bases from V and 4 from J, leaving 8 bases between them. The CDR3: CAINGEYEQYF. The CDR3 DNA reads as TGTGCCATCAATGGGGAGTACGAGCAGTACTTC.

This chain connects TRBV5-1 to TRBJ1-1, with TRBD1 matching over 8 bases. V shed 8 bases and J 7 bases; nucleotides not matched to a gene: 10. This CDR3 is built from 13 residues. CDR1 is SGHRS and CDR2 is YFSETQ in the germline V gene. The CDR3 DNA follows: TGCGCCAGTAAGACAGGGGAAGGGGGTGAAGCTTTCTTT. Its translation: CASKTGEGGEAFF.

This rearrangement joins TRBV5-4 to TRBJ2-1; 11 bases fit TRBD2. CDR1 is SGHNT, CDR2 YYREEE, per germline (reference sequence). Trimming took 0 bases from V and 6 from J; bases not matched to a gene: 2. The CDR3 has 15 residues. CDR3 bases: TGTGCCAGCAGCTTGGGAACTAGCGGGAGCAATGAGCAGTTCTTC. It yields the protein CASSLGTSGSNEQFF.

This clone turned up a few times. This chain joins TRBV18 and TRBJ1-1; D is ambiguous. The CDR3 is made up of 15 amino acids. Per the germline V gene, CDR1 is KGHSH and CDR2 is LQKENI. The V and J ends lost 0 bases and 4 bases respectively, with 12 bases between them. The CDR3 sequence: CASSPPLDASTEAFF. The CDR3 bases are TGTGCCAGCTCACCACCGCTTGATGCGAGCACTGAAGCTTTCTTT.

The chain links TRBV9 to TRBJ1-6, with D unresolved. The V gene lost 6 bases and the J gene lost 7 bases, with 14 bases spanning the gap. Germline V CDR1 and CDR2: SGDLS, YYNGEE. The length of the CDR3 is 14 residues. The CDR3 reads CASTPGVGNSPLHF. The CDR3 nucleotides read TGTGCCAGCACCCCCGGGGTCGGCAATTCACCCCTCCACTTT.

The V gene is TRBV30, the J gene TRBJ2-5, with 13 bases identical to TRBD2. CDR3 length: 16 residues. In germline, CDR1 is GTSNPN, CDR2 SVGIG (reference sequence). Trimming at V came to 1 base and at J to 4 bases, leaving 6 bases not matched to a gene. The CDR3 DNA reads TGTGCCTGGAGTGCCTGGGGACTAGCGGGAATAGAGACCCAGTACTTC. This gives the protein CAWSAWGLAGIETQYF.

V is TRBV5-4 and J is TRBJ2-5; 16 bases match TRBD2. Unmatched junction bases numbered 8, after V lost 3 bases and J lost 0 bases. CDR3 length: 19 residues. Germline V lookup: CDR1 SGHNT, CDR2 YYREEE (reference sequence). The CDR3: CASSSGLAGGLVDQETQYF. CDR3 nucleotides: TGTGCCAGCAGCTCGGGACTAGCGGGGGGGCTGGTGGACCAAGAGACCCAGTACTTC. Variable domain in full (rest from reference TRBV5-4 and TRBJ2-5): ETGVTQSPTHLIKTRGQQVTLRCSSQSGHNTVSWYQQALGQGPQFIFQYYREEENGRGNFPPRFSGLQFPNYSSELNVNALELDDSALYLCASSSGLAGGLVDQETQYFGPGTRLLVL.

This chain connects TRBV7-2 to TRBJ2-7; D might be TRBD2 (6 bases). CDR3 length: 15 amino acids. The germline gives CDR1 SGHTA, CDR2 FQGNSA. V lost 1 base and J lost 0, with 10 bases in between. The CDR3 reads CASSLEAGSSYEQYF. The DNA for the CDR3 is TGTGCCAGCAGCTTAGAAGCGGGCAGCTCCTACGAGCAGTACTTC.